This T cell receptor beta chain was sequenced in a study of T cell changes during pregnancy in multiple sclerosis. Clones were read by immunoSEQ multiplex PCR, and TCRdb kept only the in-frame ones, dropping some. Here the sample spans approximately 45,000 clones, roughly nine tenths being singletons. This TCR was sampled from a female donor in good health, enrolled as a control in a pregnancy study. The specimen comprised CD4+ T cells from peripheral blood mononuclear cells, sampled in the second trimester of pregnancy.

CDR3 residues: CAWSLGGEGGYTF. The DNA of the CDR3 is TGTGCCTGGAGCCTGGGAGGGGAGGGCGGCTACACCTTC. This rearrangement joins TRBV30 to TRBJ1-2; a weak D match, TRBD1 (5 bases). Germline assignment: CDR1 GTSNPN and CDR2 SVGIG (reference sequence). V shed 3 bases and J shed 8 bases, with 16 bases lying between them. CDR3 length: 13 amino acids.